The 27 T cell receptor beta chains listed next were all sequenced from one sample in a study of blood T cells in healthy people across ages. Combining a sample-barcoded 5' primer with a J-beta primer mix, a second PCR ran for about 7 to 11 cycles. TCRdb passed the 5' RACE reads through MiXCR, listing each CDR3 protein once. The table lists some 920,000 distinct CDR3 sequences, about 51% of them singletons. Sequences were obtained from blood. These receptors all come from a woman in her sixties or seventies in good health.

The chain carries TRBV4-1 and TRBJ2-1; 8 nucleotides align to TRBD2. Looked up from germline, CDR1 is MGHRA and CDR2 is YSYEKL. J was trimmed by 3 bases and V by 0 bases; bases with no gene match: 1. The length of the CDR3 is 15 residues. The CDR3 sequence is CASSQDTSGYNEQFF. The CDR3 DNA sequence: TGCGCCAGCAGCCAAGATACTAGCGGCTACAATGAGCAGTTCTTC.

The table lists this clonotype with a few counts. A read error may produce the germline difference seen at one junction end. The chain joins TRBV7-3 to TRBJ2-1, with TRBD1 matching over 10 bases. From germline, CDR1 is SGHTA and CDR2 FQGTGA. This CDR3 spans 16 amino acids. CDR3 protein: CASSLTGTGASNEQFF. The CDR3 DNA reads TGTGCCAGCAGCCTAACCGGGACAGGGGCGTCTAATGAGCAGTTCTTC.

This chain joins TRBV28 and TRBJ2-1; 10 bases agree with TRBD1. The J segment lost 7 bases and the V segment lost 5 bases, leaving 8 bases of the junction unmatched. Germline values: CDR1 MDHEN, CDR2 SYDVKM. CDR3 length equals 15 residues. CDR3 in DNA: TGTGCCAGCAGTCCGAGTTGGGACAGGGGTAATGAGCAGTTCTTC. This gives the protein CASSPSWDRGNEQFF.

As concerns this clonotype: A junction boundary mismatches the germline segment, possibly from a read error. The DNA of the CDR3 is TGCGCCAGCAGTGAGGGACTAGCGGCCCAAGAGACCCTGTACTTC. This translates into CASSEGLAAQETLYF. The rearrangement joins TRBV10-1 to TRBJ2-5; TRBD2 matches at 10 bases. The CDR3 contains 15 residues. Germline CDR1 reads WNHNN; CDR2 reads SYGVQD (reference sequence).

This clonotype was detected a few times. V is TRBV20-1 and J is TRBJ2-7; 13 bases are shared with TRBD2. The germline V gene encodes CDR1 DFQATT and CDR2 SNEGSKA (reference sequence). The V segment lost 6 bases and the J segment 3 bases; nucleotides outside the gene matches: 17. This CDR3 has 18 amino acids. The chain's CDR3 is CSADDPMGLAGRFYEQYF. The CDR3 bases are TGCAGTGCAGACGACCCAATGGGACTAGCGGGGCGATTCTACGAGCAGTACTTC.

The DNA for the CDR3 is TGTGCCAGCAGTTACCCGCTTTTCGGGGACACCGGGGAGCTGTTTTTT. It translates to CASSYPLFGDTGELFF. V is TRBV6-5 and J is TRBJ2-2, with D possibly matching TRBD2 (5 bases). The ends were cut back, 2 bases at V and 3 bases at J, with 13 bases in the middle. Per germline, CDR1 MNHEY and CDR2 SVGAGI. CDR3 length: 16 amino acids.

The gene calls are TRBV20-1 and TRBJ2-4; TRBD1 might be the D (5 bases). The better agreement between TRBJ2-5 and the DNA end casts doubt on the J call. The germline V gene encodes CDR1 DFQATT and CDR2 SNEGSKA (reference sequence). CDR3 length: 16 amino acids. This CDR3 reads CSARAPIWTPKETQYF. Written as DNA, the CDR3 is TGCAGTGCTAGAGCCCCGATCTGGACACCGAAAGAGACCCAGTACTTC.

The V call is TRBV3-1, the J call TRBJ2-7, with unresolved D. Trimming cost V 4 bases and J 2 bases, with 15 bases left between them. This CDR3 has 15 amino acids. CDR1 and CDR2 (germline): LGHDT, YNNKEL (reference sequence). The CDR3 spells CASSPQMVATYEQYF. DNA for the CDR3: TGTGCCAGCAGCCCACAAATGGTGGCTACCTACGAGCAGTACTTC.

This chain links TRBV3-1 with TRBJ2-1; 9 bases are a match to TRBD1. CDR3 length: 17 residues. Germline trimming cut 4 bases from V and 6 bases from J; bases unmatched to any gene: 13. In germline, CDR1 is LGHDT, CDR2 YNNKEL (reference sequence). CDR3 region: CASSPDRGGLVSNEQFF. DNA for the CDR3: TGTGCCAGCAGCCCGGACAGGGGAGGACTCGTAAGCAATGAGCAGTTCTTC.

The V and J genes are TRBV29-1 and TRBJ2-1; D perhaps matches TRBD2 (5 bases). TRBJ2-7 explains the end of the DNA better; the J call may be wrong. This CDR3 comprises 10 residues. From germline, CDR1 is SQVTM and CDR2 ANQGSEA. The DNA of the CDR3 is TGCAGCGCCTTTTCGGGGGAGCAGTACTTC. Amino acids: CSAFSGEQYF.

This clonotype was seen once. The junction and the germline gene differ at one end; a read error may be behind it. The chain has TRBV10-3 and TRBJ2-1, with D hard to call. Germline V gene lookup returns CDR1 ENHRY and CDR2 SYGVKD. This CDR3 comprises 13 residues. The CDR3 DNA sequence: TGTGCCATCACTTTAGGCCTCTACAACGAGCAGTTCTTC. This gives the protein CAITLGLYNEQFF.

The gene calls are TRBV15 and TRBJ2-7; D ambiguous. The germline V gene has CDR1 LNHNV and CDR2 YYDKDF (reference sequence). The V end was cut by 0 bases, the J end by 6 bases, with 15 bases between. This CDR3 contains 15 residues. CDR3 protein: CATSRETAYGVEQYF. DNA of the CDR3: TGTGCCACCAGCAGAGAAACGGCCTATGGGGTCGAGCAGTACTTC.

The chain combines TRBV4-1 with TRBJ2-7; no firm D call. The CDR3 runs 15 residues. Trimming took off 4 bases at V and 6 bases at J, with 19 bases between the two ends. Germline assignment: CDR1 MGHRA and CDR2 YSYEKL. The CDR3 DNA is TGCGCCAGCAGCCCCGTTCCCGGGTTAGTAGGCGAGCAGTACTTC. Residues: CASSPVPGLVGEQYF.

This clonotype appeared many times. This chain connects TRBV18 to TRBJ1-5; the match to TRBD1 covers 9 bases. The ends lost 8 bases at V and 4 bases at J; junction bases unmatched: 6. The CDR3 is 14 amino acids. The germline V gene has CDR1 KGHSH and CDR2 LQKENI. The CDR3 sequence: CASSPGQGNQPQHF. CDR3 coding DNA: TGTGCCAGCAGTCCGGGACAGGGTAATCAGCCCCAGCATTTT. Combining the CDR3 with reference TRBV18 and TRBJ1-5 gives the whole variable domain NAGVMQNPRHLVRRRGQEARLRCSPMKGHSHVYWYRQLPEEGLKFMVYLQKENIIDESGMPKERFSAEFPKEGPSILRIQQVVRGDSAAYFCASSPGQGNQPQHFGDGTRLSIL.

This clonotype was found a few times. V and J are TRBV20-1 and TRBJ2-7; no clear D. Per the germline V gene, CDR1 is DFQATT and CDR2 is SNEGSKA (reference sequence). V was pared by 3 bases and J by 3 bases, with 12 bases between. This CDR3 has 13 amino acids. The CDR3 DNA reads as TGCAGTGCTAGGGGCGACAACAGCTACGAGCAGTACTTC. It translates to CSARGDNSYEQYF.

For this clonotype: The germline gene is not matched at one end of the junction; a read error may be the cause. The genes are TRBV12-3 or TRBV12-4 and TRBJ2-3; tentatively, D is TRBD1 (5 bases). The CDR3 is 16 residues long. CDR3 DNA sequence: TGTGCCAGCAGTTTAAATCCAGGGATAAGCACATATACGCAGTATTTT. Its translation: CASSLNPGISTYTQYF.

This rearrangement joins TRBV6-6 to TRBJ2-3; D gene uncertain. This CDR3 contains 15 residues. The germline CDR1 and CDR2 sequences are MNHNY and SVGAGI (reference sequence). The V and J ends lost 2 bases and 3 bases respectively, with 12 bases between them. The CDR3 coding sequence is TGTGCCAGCAGTTACCCACAGTCTAGGACAGATACGCAGTATTTT. It specifies CASSYPQSRTDTQYF.

This clonotype has more than one count but fewer than ten. This sequence joins TRBV5-1 and TRBJ2-3, with D possibly TRBD2 on 5 matching bases. This CDR3 region has 16 residues. Germline assignment: CDR1 SGHRS and CDR2 YFSETQ. With 4 bases removed from V and 0 bases from J, the gap between germline ends came to 15 bases. The CDR3 sequence is CASSPGLRTSTDTQYF. DNA of the CDR3: TGCGCCAGCAGCCCCGGACTCCGAACTAGCACAGATACGCAGTATTTT.

Turning to this clonotype: An end of the junction does not agree with germline; a read error may underlie this. This sequence joins TRBV11-3 and TRBJ2-3; perhaps TRBD1 as D (6 bases). The germline CDR1 and CDR2 sequences are SGHNT and YENEEA. The CDR3 loop spans 14 amino acids. CDR3 in DNA: TGTGCCAACAGCTTGGGGGCGGCCACAGATACGCAGTATTTT. It translates to CANSLGAATDTQYF.

This clonotype appeared many times. CDR3: CASSLTSGLPSYEQYF. The CDR3 coding sequence is TGTGCCAGCAGTTTGACTAGCGGGCTTCCCTCCTACGAGCAGTACTTC. The chain recombines TRBV27 with TRBJ2-7; 10 nucleotides match TRBD2. V trimming: 3 bases; J trimming: 0 bases; junction bases outside the gene matches: 5. This CDR3 is 16 amino acids long. Germline loops: CDR1 MNHEY, CDR2 SMNVEV (reference sequence).

Concerning this clonotype: Compared with germline, one end of the junction differs, possibly owing to a read error. The chain combines TRBV11-2 with TRBJ2-4, with D possibly TRBD2 on 7 matching bases. This CDR3 region has 15 residues. Germline CDR1 is SGHAT and CDR2 is FQNNGV. The CDR3 reads CANSSGRGFVGEQYF. CDR3 sequence (DNA): TGTGCCAACAGCTCAGGGAGGGGGTTCGTCGGTGAGCAGTACTTC.

V is TRBV20-1 and J is TRBJ2-1, with D maybe TRBD1 (5 bases). Germline CDR1 and CDR2: DFQATT and SNEGSKA (reference sequence). V lost 7 bases and J lost 8, with 15 bases in between. CDR3 size: 12 residues. This CDR3 is CSVRGSLYEQFF. As DNA, the CDR3 is TGCAGTGTTAGGGGCAGTCTCTATGAGCAGTTCTTC.

This clonotype was seen just once. V is TRBV3-1 and J is TRBJ2-3; the match to TRBD1 covers 8 bases. This CDR3 contains 15 residues. CDR1 is LGHDT and CDR2 is YNNKEL in the germline V gene (reference sequence). J gave up 0 bases and V 4 bases, and 3 bases lay outside the gene matches. The CDR3, as DNA: TGTGCCAGCAGCCGCAGGGGGCAGAGCACAGATACGCAGTATTTT. Translating it yields CASSRRGQSTDTQYF.

This clonotype has just a few counts. This chain joins TRBV27 and TRBJ2-3; D is possibly TRBD2 (6 bases). CDR3 length: 15 residues. Germline V gives CDR1 MNHEY, CDR2 SMNVEV (reference sequence). Trimming stripped 7 bases from V and 0 bases from J, with 14 bases between. The CDR3 here is CASMVQRESTDTQYF. CDR3 DNA sequence: TGTGCCAGCATGGTTCAACGGGAGAGCACAGATACGCAGTATTTT.

The rearrangement joins TRBV28 to TRBJ1-1; perhaps TRBD1 as D (6 bases). The germline CDR1 and CDR2 sequences are MDHEN and SYDVKM. Trimming removed 6 bases from V and 11 bases from J, with 19 bases in between. The CDR3 has 13 residues. The CDR3 bases are TGTGCCAGCAGCAGTCCCGGGACAAGGTCCGCTTTCTTT. Protein product: CASSSPGTRSAFF.

This clonotype is a singleton in its sample. The chain joins TRBV20-1 to TRBJ2-4; 10 positions agree with TRBD2. The end of the DNA is better explained by TRBJ2-7, so the J call may be wrong. Per germline, CDR1 DFQATT and CDR2 SNEGSKA (reference sequence). This CDR3 contains 12 residues. This CDR3 is CSAPGTSDEQYF. DNA for the CDR3: TGCAGTGCCCCCGGGACTAGCGACGAGCAGTACTTC.

In its sample, this clonotype was seen many times. V and J are TRBV29-1 and TRBJ2-5; D perhaps matches TRBD1 (6 bases). The V end lost 5 bases, the J end lost 4 bases, and 11 bases lay between the germline ends. CDR1 and CDR2 from the germline V gene are SQVTM and ANQGSEA. The CDR3 length is 12 residues. The DNA of the CDR3 is TGCAGCGTTATGGGGGCCGGAGAGACCCAGTACTTC. It is translated as CSVMGAGETQYF.